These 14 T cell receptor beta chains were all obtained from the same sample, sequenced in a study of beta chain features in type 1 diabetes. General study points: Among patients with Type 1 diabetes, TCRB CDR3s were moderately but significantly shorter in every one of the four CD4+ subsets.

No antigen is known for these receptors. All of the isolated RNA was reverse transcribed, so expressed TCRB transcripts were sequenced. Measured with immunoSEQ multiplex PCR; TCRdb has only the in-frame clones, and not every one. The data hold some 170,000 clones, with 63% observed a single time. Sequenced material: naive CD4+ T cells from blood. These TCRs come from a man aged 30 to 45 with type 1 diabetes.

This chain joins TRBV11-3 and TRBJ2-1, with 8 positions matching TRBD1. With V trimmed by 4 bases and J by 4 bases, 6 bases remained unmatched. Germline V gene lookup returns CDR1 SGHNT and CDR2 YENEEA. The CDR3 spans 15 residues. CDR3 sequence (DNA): TGTGCCAGCAGCTCTGGACAGGGTTCGTACAATGAGCAGTTCTTC. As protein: CASSSGQGSYNEQFF.

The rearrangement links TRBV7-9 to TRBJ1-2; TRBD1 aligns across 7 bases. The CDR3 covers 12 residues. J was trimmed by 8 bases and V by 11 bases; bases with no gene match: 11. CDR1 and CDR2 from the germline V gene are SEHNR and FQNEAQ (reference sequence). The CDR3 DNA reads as TGTGCCTCACGGACAGGATGGGGAGGCTACACCTTC. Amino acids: CASRTGWGGYTF.

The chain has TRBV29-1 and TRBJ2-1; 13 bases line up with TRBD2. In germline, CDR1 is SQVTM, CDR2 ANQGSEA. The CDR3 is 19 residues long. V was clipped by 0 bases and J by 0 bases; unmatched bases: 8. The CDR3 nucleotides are TGCAGCGTTGAAGATCTACTAGCGGGGGGGTCAAGCTCCTACAATGAGCAGTTCTTC. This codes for CSVEDLLAGGSSSYNEQFF.

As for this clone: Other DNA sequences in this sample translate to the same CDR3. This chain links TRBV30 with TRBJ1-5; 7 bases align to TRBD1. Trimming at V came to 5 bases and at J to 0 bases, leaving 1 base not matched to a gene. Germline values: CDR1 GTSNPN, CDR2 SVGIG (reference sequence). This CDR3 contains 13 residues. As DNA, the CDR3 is TGTGCCTGGGGGGACAGTAGCAATCAGCCCCAGCATTTT. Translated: CAWGDSSNQPQHF.

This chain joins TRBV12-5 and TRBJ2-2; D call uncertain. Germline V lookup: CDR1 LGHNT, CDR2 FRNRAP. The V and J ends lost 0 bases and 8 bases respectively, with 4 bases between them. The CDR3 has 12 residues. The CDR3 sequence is CASGLVRGELFF. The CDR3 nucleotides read TGTGCTAGTGGTTTGGTGCGAGGGGAGCTGTTTTTT.

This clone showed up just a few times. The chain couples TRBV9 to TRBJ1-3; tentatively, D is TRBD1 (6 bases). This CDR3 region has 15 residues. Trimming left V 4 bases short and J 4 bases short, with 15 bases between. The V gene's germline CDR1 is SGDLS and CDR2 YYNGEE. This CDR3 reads CASSPTGISGNTIYF. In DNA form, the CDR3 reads TGTGCCAGCAGCCCCACAGGGATATCCGGAAACACCATATATTTT.

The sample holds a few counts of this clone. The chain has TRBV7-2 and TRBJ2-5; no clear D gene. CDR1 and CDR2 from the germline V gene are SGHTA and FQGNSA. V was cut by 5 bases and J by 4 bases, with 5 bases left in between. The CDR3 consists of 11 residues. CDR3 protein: CASSQRETQYF. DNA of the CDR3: TGTGCCAGCAGCCAAAGAGAGACCCAGTACTTC.

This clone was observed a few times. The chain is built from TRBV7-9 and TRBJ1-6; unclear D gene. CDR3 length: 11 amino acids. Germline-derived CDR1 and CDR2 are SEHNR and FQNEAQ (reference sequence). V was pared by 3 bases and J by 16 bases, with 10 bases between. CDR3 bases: TGTGCCAGCAGCTTTGGGCCGCAACTCCACTTT. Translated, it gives CASSFGPQLHF. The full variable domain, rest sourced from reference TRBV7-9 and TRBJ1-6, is DTGVSQNPRHKITKRGQNVTFRCDPISEHNRLYWYRQTLGQGPEFLTYFQNEAQLEKSRLLSDRFSAERPKGSFSTLEIQRTEQGDSAMYLCASSFGPQLHFGNGTRLTVT.

CDR3 sequence reads: CASIQETQYF. In DNA form, the CDR3 reads TGTGCCAGCATACAAGAGACCCAGTACTTC. The chain joins TRBV2 to TRBJ2-5; no definite D call. V dropped 7 bases and J dropped 2 bases, with 2 bases sitting between them. The germline V gene has CDR1 SNHLY and CDR2 FYNNEI. The CDR3 contains 10 residues.

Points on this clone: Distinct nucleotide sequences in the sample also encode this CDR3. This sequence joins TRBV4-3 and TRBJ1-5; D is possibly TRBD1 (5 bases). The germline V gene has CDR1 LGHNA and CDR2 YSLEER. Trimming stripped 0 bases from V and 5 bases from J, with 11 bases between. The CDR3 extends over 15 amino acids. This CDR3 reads CASSQDRGPYQPQHF. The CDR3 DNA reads TGCGCCAGCAGCCAAGATCGGGGACCGTATCAGCCCCAGCATTTT.

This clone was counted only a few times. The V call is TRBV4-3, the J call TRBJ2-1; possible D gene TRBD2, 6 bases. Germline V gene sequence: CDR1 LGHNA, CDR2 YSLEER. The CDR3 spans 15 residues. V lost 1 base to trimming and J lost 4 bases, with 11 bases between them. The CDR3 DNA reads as TGCGCCAGCAGCCAAGGGGACGGGGGTTACAATGAGCAGTTCTTC. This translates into CASSQGDGGYNEQFF.

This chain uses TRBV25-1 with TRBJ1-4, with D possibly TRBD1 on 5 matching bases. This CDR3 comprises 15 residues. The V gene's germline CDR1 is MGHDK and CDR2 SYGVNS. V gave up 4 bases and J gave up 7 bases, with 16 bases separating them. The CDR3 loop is CASSADRDVLEKLFF. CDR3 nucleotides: TGTGCCAGCAGTGCCGACCGGGACGTACTTGAAAAACTGTTTTTT.

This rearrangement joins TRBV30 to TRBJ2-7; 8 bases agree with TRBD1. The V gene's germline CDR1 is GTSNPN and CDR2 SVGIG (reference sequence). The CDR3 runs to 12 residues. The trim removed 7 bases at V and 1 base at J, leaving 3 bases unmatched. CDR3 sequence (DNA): TGTGCCTACCGGGACAGGTCCTACGAGCAGTACTTC. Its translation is CAYRDRSYEQYF. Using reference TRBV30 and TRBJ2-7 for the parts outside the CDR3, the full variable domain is SQTIHQWPATLVQPVGSPLSLECTVEGTSNPNLYWYRQAAGRGLQLLFYSVGIGQISSEVPQNLSASRPQDRQFILSSKKLLLSDSGFYLCAYRDRSYEQYFGPGTRLTVT.

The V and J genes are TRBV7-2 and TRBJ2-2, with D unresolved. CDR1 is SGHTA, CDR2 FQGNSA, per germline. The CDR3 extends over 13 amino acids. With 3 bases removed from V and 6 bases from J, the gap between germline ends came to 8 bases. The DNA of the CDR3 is TGTGCCAGCAGCTTTGGGTCGGCCGGGGAGCTGTTTTTT. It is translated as CASSFGSAGELFF.